These 19 T cell receptor delta chains originate from one sample sequenced in a study of gamma-delta T cells after stem cell transplantation. TCRdb reanalysed the RT-PCR reads via CATT. This table has some 490 delta-chain clones, about 8.2% appearing once. The sequenced sample consisted of gamma-delta T cells. The receptors stem from a human donor. It is not recorded whose cells these are; they may come from a transplant donor.

By share, this clone ranks as large. Different DNA sequences within this sample yield the same CDR3. V is TRDV2 and J is TRDJ1, with 10 bases matching TRDD3. Germline V gene data show CDR1 as GEAIGNYY and CDR2 as EKD. Unmatched junction bases numbered 12, after V lost 1 base and J lost 2 bases. This CDR3 is built from 18 residues. The CDR3 region is CACDTILGDSLETDKLIF. The DNA of the CDR3 is TGTGCCTGTGACACTATACTGGGGGATTCCCTCGAGACCGATAAACTCATCTTT.

This clone is labeled as large. The rearrangement uses TRDV2 and TRDJ1; 7 bases match TRDD3. The germline CDR1 and CDR2 sequences are GEAIGNYY and EKD. The CDR3 has 15 amino acids. J was trimmed by 5 bases and V by 1 base; bases with no gene match: 9. The CDR3 is CACDTFGLLGDKLIF. The CDR3 region has the DNA TGTGCCTGTGACACTTTCGGCCTACTGGGGGATAAACTCATCTTT.

As to this clone: TCRdb attributes to this sequence the protein of a much larger clone, which differs from the DNA translation at residue 12; a read error is likely, and the protein displayed is translated from the DNA. This CDR3 is CACERLGNPTDIRQMFF. For the CDR3, the DNA is TGTGCCTGTGAGAGACTGGGGAACCCTACGGACATCCGACAGATGTTTTTC. This chain uses TRDV2 with TRDJ3; 7 nucleotides line up with TRDD3. CDR1 GEAIGNYY and CDR2 EKD come from the germline V gene. This CDR3 is built from 17 residues.

Sample share makes this clone medium-sized (0.01 to 0.1%). The chain is built from TRDV1 and TRDJ1, with unresolved D. This CDR3 has 18 residues. The V gene's germline CDR1 is TSWWSYY and CDR2 QGS. V was cut by 3 bases and J by 0 bases, with 20 bases left in between. CDR3: CALGEHPSPLVYTDKLIF. The DNA of the CDR3 is TGTGCTCTTGGGGAGCACCCTAGTCCGCTGGTGTACACCGATAAACTCATCTTT.

The chain couples TRDV2 to TRDJ1, with TRDD3 identical over 8 bases. CDR3 size: 17 residues. Germline values: CDR1 GEAIGNYY, CDR2 EKD. V shed 0 bases and J 0 bases; nucleotides not matched to a gene: 8. CDR3 nucleotides: TGTGCCTGTGACACCCTACTGGGGGGACGGAACACCGATAAACTCATCTTT. This sequence encodes CACDTLLGGRNTDKLIF.

Regarding this clone: TCRdb records a much larger clone's protein for this DNA, with a difference at residue 3 that likely arises from a read error; the protein given is the translation of the DNA. The J gene is TRDJ1, the V gene TRDV2, with 9 bases aligning to TRDD3. The CDR3 consists of 16 residues. Germline CDR1 GEAIGNYY, CDR2 EKD. This CDR3 is CARDILTGGPTDKLIF. CDR3 DNA sequence: TGTGCCCGTGACATTCTGACTGGGGGACCCACCGATAAACTCATCTTT.

This clone is termed large (0.1 to 1%). V is TRDV2 and J is TRDJ1; 13 positions match TRDD3. The length of the CDR3 is 18 residues. Germline V gene data show CDR1 as GEAIGNYY and CDR2 as EKD. V lost 6 bases to trimming and J lost 0 bases; unmatched junction nucleotides: 12. This CDR3 is CACNQLGDTRENTDKLIF. The CDR3 DNA reads TGTGCCTGTAACCAACTGGGGGATACGCGGGAAAACACCGATAAACTCATCTTT.

About this clone: The mismatch at residue 3 between this DNA's translation and the TCRdb protein of a much larger clone likely reflects a read error; the protein shown is translated from the DNA. The V and J genes are TRDV2 and TRDJ3, with unresolved D. In germline, CDR1 is GEAIGNYY, CDR2 EKD. CDR3 length: 18 amino acids. CDR3 DNA sequence: TGTGCCCGTGACTCCCTAAAATTGAGCTCCTGGGACACCCGACAGATGTTTTTC. Protein: CARDSLKLSSWDTRQMFF.

A remark on this clone: This likely came from a read error, as a far larger clone is one base away. Other DNA sequences in this sample translate to the same CDR3. The chain is built from TRDV1 and TRDJ1; 12 nucleotides align to TRDD3. From germline, CDR1 is TSWWSYY and CDR2 QGS. The CDR3 sequence is 23 residues long. The DNA of the CDR3 is TGTGCCCTTGGGGAACTTTCCCGACTCGTACTGGGGGATACTTACTTGTACACCGATAAACTCATCTTT. Its protein is CALGELSRLVLGDTYLYTDKLIF.

About this clone: This may be a read error: a much more frequent sequence differs by one nucleotide. V and J are TRDV1 and TRDJ1; 12 nucleotides line up with TRDD3. V lost 0 bases and J lost 0; bases outside the gene matches: 20. The germline V gene has CDR1 TSWWSYY and CDR2 QGS. The CDR3 loop spans 23 amino acids. The CDR3 sequence: CALGELSRFVLGDTYLYTDKLIF. Written as DNA, the CDR3 is TGTGCTCTTGGGGAACTTTCCCGATTCGTACTGGGGGATACTTACTTGTACACCGATAAACTCATCTTT.

Relative to its sample, this clone is medium-sized. The chain couples TRDV2 to TRDJ1; TRDD3 matches 12 bases. Germline V gene data show CDR1 as GEAIGNYY and CDR2 as EKD. The CDR3 totals 18 residues. The V gene end was trimmed by 0 bases and the J gene end by 0 bases; junction bases not matched to a gene: 7. CDR3 loop: CACDTVSLGDTHTDKLIF. The CDR3, as DNA: TGTGCCTGTGACACCGTGTCGCTGGGGGATACGCACACCGATAAACTCATCTTT.

This clone is termed hyperexpanded. Other DNA sequences in the sample encode the same CDR3. V is TRDV2 and J is TRDJ3, with 8 bases aligning to TRDD3. The CDR3 covers 22 residues. V shed 1 base and J 0 bases; nucleotides not matched to a gene: 16. The germline CDR1 and CDR2 sequences are GEAIGNYY and EKD. The CDR3 loop is CACDTGTGGSLLSSWDTRQMFF. Written as DNA, the CDR3 is TGTGCCTGTGACACTGGAACTGGGGGTTCTCTCTTAAGCTCCTGGGACACCCGACAGATGTTTTTC.

As to this clone: The TCRdb protein, from a much larger clone, departs from this DNA's translation at residue 12, likely by read error; the protein shown derives from the DNA. The V call is TRDV2, the J call TRDJ3, with TRDD3 identical over 12 bases. CDR1 and CDR2 from the germline V gene are GEAIGNYY and EKD. The junction had 10 bases not matched to a gene; V was cut back by 3 bases and J by 2 bases. The CDR3 is 20 residues long. The CDR3 DNA is TGTGCCTGTGACTCGAACTGGGGGATACAGAACCCCTGGGACACCCGACAGATGTTTTTC. Protein product: CACDSNWGIQNPWDTRQMFF.

By frequency in the sample, this clone is large. The chain is built from TRDV2 and TRDJ3, with 11 bases that match TRDD3. Trimming took 2 bases from V and 3 from J; bases not matched to a gene: 2. The CDR3 is 17 residues long. Germline V gene data show CDR1 as GEAIGNYY and CDR2 as EKD. The CDR3 region has the DNA TGTGCCTGTGACAATACTGGGGGATACTGGGACACCCGACAGATGTTTTTC. As protein: CACDNTGGYWDTRQMFF.

In its sample, this clone is medium-sized (0.01 to 0.1%). The chain combines TRDV2 with TRDJ1; the match to TRDD3 covers 10 bases. The CDR3 has 17 residues. Germline V lookup: CDR1 GEAIGNYY, CDR2 EKD. Trimming at V came to 0 bases and at J to 4 bases, leaving 10 bases not matched to a gene. CDR3 residues: CACDTVPTGGSDDKLIF. The CDR3 DNA follows: TGTGCCTGTGACACCGTCCCTACTGGGGGATCTGACGATAAACTCATCTTT.

This clone showed up just a few times. This likely reflects a read error, since a far larger clone is one base away. Other DNA sequences in the same sample also yield this CDR3. This chain uses TRDV2 with TRDJ3, with 8 bases aligning to TRDD3. Unmatched junction bases numbered 16, after V lost 1 base and J lost 0 bases. Per the germline V gene, CDR1 is GEAIGNYY and CDR2 is EKD. CDR3 length: 22 residues. The CDR3 nucleotides read TGTGCCTGTGACACTGGAACTGGGGGCTCTCTCTTAAGCTCCTGGGACACCCGACAGATGTTTTTC. Translation gives CACDTGTGGSLLSSWDTRQMFF.

In this sample, this clone is large. The rearrangement uses TRDV2 and TRDJ1, with 13 bases that match TRDD3. The J segment lost 0 bases and the V segment lost 1 base, leaving 19 bases of the junction unmatched. The CDR3 extends over 22 amino acids. From germline, CDR1 is GEAIGNYY and CDR2 EKD. The CDR3 loop is CACDTLPAGTGGYAGYTDKLIF. The DNA of the CDR3 is TGTGCCTGTGACACTCTTCCGGCGGGTACTGGGGGATACGCTGGGTACACCGATAAACTCATCTTT.

This clone has only a few counts. TCRdb has a much larger clone's protein, which differs at residue 10 from the translation of this DNA, likely because of a read error; what is shown is the protein translated from the DNA. This chain uses TRDV2 with TRDJ3; 9 bases are shared with TRDD3. The CDR3 runs 18 residues. J lost 2 bases, V lost 0 bases, and 4 bases had no gene match. CDR1 and CDR2 (germline): GEAIGNYY, EKD. The CDR3 loop reads CACDTVLGDPWDTRQMFF. The CDR3 DNA reads TGTGCCTGTGACACCGTACTGGGGGACCCCTGGGACACCCGACAGATGTTTTTC.

This clone has only a few counts. The protein held in TCRdb is that of a much larger clone and does not match this DNA's translation at residue 4, likely because of a read error; the protein shown is translated from the DNA. V is TRDV2 and J is TRDJ3, with 8 nucleotides matching TRDD3. The length of the CDR3 is 17 residues. V shed 5 bases, J shed 0 bases, and the junction held 5 bases outside the gene matches. Germline CDR1 and CDR2: GEAIGNYY and EKD. For the CDR3, the DNA is TGTGCCTGTGGCAGTACTGGGGGCTCCTGGGACACCCGACAGATGTTTTTC. Its translation is CACGSTGGSWDTRQMFF.